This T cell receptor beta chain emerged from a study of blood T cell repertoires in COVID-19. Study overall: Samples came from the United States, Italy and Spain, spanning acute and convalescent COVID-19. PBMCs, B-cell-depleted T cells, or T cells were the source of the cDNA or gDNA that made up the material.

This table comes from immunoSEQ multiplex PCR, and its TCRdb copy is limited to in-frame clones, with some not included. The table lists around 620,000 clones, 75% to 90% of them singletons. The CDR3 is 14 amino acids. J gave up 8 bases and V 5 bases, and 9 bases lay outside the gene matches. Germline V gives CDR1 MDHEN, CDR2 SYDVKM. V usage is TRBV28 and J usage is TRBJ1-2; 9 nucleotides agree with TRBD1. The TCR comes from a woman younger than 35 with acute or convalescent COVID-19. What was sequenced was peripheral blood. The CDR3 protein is CASSPPQGAKGYTF. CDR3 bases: TGTGCCAGCAGTCCCCCACAGGGGGCGAAGGGCTACACCTTC.